One T cell receptor beta chain is described in this entry. Assay: immunoSEQ multiplex PCR; the TCRdb copy retains only in-frame clones and omits some. This table holds around 260,000 clones, 75% to 90% found once. Ages ranged from about 18 to 100 years, with residence in around 24 US areas. Participant-given clinical history determined each cohort assignment. Recovered Cohort 3 donors showed two negative PCRs, clearance, or symptom resolution. This sample was included in a study of blood T cell repertoires in COVID-19. Study-level background: The analysed material was cDNA or gDNA that came from T cells, B-cell-depleted T cells, or PBMCs.

The junction had 10 bases not matched to a gene; V was cut back by 6 bases and J by 10 bases. Germline V CDR1 and CDR2: MDHEN, SYDVKM. The CDR3 loop spans 14 amino acids. The rearrangement uses TRBV28 and TRBJ2-1; 9 bases map to TRBD2. The sequenced sample was PBMCs or T cells enriched from blood (not recorded which). This TCR came from a woman younger than 45 who had recovered from COVID-19. CDR3 sequence: CASSWAGGNGEQFF. The DNA for the CDR3 is TGTGCCAGCAGCTGGGCGGGGGGGAACGGAGAGCAGTTCTTC.